These 28 T cell receptor beta chains originate from one sample sequenced in a study of blood T cells in healthy people across ages (dated by TCRdb to between 2014 and 2016). The library was made by 5' RACE. The sample was run on an Illumina HiSeq 2500. The second PCR ran for about 7 to 11 cycles and used a J-beta primer mix along with a sample-barcoded 5' primer. TCRdb handled the public reads itself, with Q25 trimming in fastp and clone calling in MiXCR, and kept productive beta chains. Each entry merges the rows of one CDR3 protein and shows their most common DNA and genes. Recorded for this sample are over 700,000 distinct CDR3 sequences; roughly 50% of them occurred a single time. About 42% of the sample is taken by the ten largest. Sequencing was performed on blood. These receptors all come from a man aged 80 or over in good health.

V is TRBV2 and J is TRBJ1-5; TRBD1 matches 10 bases. Unmatched junction bases numbered 10, after V lost 8 bases and J lost 6 bases. CDR1 and CDR2 from the germline V gene are SNHLY and FYNNEI. CDR3 length: 15 amino acids. The CDR3 is CASHDRGLMGQPQHF. In DNA form, the CDR3 reads TGTGCCAGCCACGACAGGGGGCTGATGGGTCAGCCCCAGCATTTT.

This clonotype showed up just a few times. The CDR3 loop is CASSQTRQGGYEQYF. DNA for the CDR3: TGCGCCAGCAGCCAAACAAGACAGGGTGGCTACGAGCAGTACTTC. V is TRBV4-1 and J is TRBJ2-7, with 7 positions matching TRBD1. This CDR3 contains 15 residues. Germline CDR1 and CDR2: MGHRA and YSYEKL. J lost 3 bases, V lost 2 bases, and 7 bases had no gene match.

The V call is TRBV12-3 or TRBV12-4, the J call TRBJ2-1; D unclear. Trimming stripped 2 bases from V and 5 bases from J, with 7 bases between. This CDR3 region has 13 residues. CDR3 region: CASSLMGNNEQFF. CDR3 DNA: TGTGCCAGCAGTTTAATGGGGAACAATGAGCAGTTCTTC.

The rearrangement links TRBV3-1 to TRBJ2-5, with a weak D call TRBD1 (6 bases). V lost 7 bases and J lost 11, with 23 bases in between. This CDR3 comprises 14 residues. Per germline, CDR1 LGHDT and CDR2 YNNKEL (reference sequence). This CDR3 is CASTGDTYYNEQYF. CDR3 DNA: TGTGCCAGCACCGGGGACACCTATTACAATGAGCAGTACTTC.

The chain is built from TRBV20-1 and TRBJ2-1; D uncertain. Germline CDR1 is DFQATT and CDR2 is SNEGSKA (reference sequence). V was trimmed by 5 bases and J by 13 bases, leaving 24 bases between them. CDR3 length: 14 residues. CDR3 in DNA: TGCAGTGCTCCTCAAGACTGGGCTCAAGAGACCCAGTTCTTC. This gives the protein CSAPQDWAQETQFF.

This clonotype was seen a few times. The genes are TRBV5-1 and TRBJ2-7; D is unresolved. CDR3 length equals 12 residues. The germline V gene has CDR1 SGHRS and CDR2 YFSETQ. V lost 0 bases, J lost 6 bases, and 7 bases lay in between. The CDR3, as DNA: TGCGCCAGCAGCTTGGGCACGGGCGAGCAGTACTTC. Protein product: CASSLGTGEQYF.

The V gene is TRBV10-3, the J gene TRBJ2-5, with 8 bases lining up with TRBD2. This CDR3 contains 18 residues. V lost 2 bases to trimming and J lost 11 bases; unmatched junction nucleotides: 22. Germline V gene lookup returns CDR1 ENHRY and CDR2 SYGVKD. In DNA form, the CDR3 reads TGTGCCATCAGTGAGGACGGGGGGGAGACAATCCCCAGTTATGAGCAGTACTTC. Its protein is CAISEDGGETIPSYEQYF.

This clonotype has a single count. The rearrangement joins TRBV30 to TRBJ2-1; D not resolved. With the DNA end fitting TRBJ2-7 better, the J assignment may be wrong. This CDR3 has 15 amino acids. CDR1 is GTSNPN, CDR2 SVGIG, per germline (reference sequence). CDR3 in DNA: TGTGCCTGGAGTCTGGGGAAGAGCTCCTACAATGAGCAGTACTTC. It yields the protein CAWSLGKSSYNEQYF.

The chain has TRBV5-1 and TRBJ2-1; 11 nucleotides align to TRBD1. V shed 0 bases and J 4 bases; nucleotides not matched to a gene: 3. There are 16 residues in the CDR3. The germline gives CDR1 SGHRS, CDR2 YFSETQ. CDR3 coding DNA: TGCGCCAGCAGCTTGGATGGGACAGGGGGTTACAATGAGCAGTTCTTC. Translation gives CASSLDGTGGYNEQFF.

This CDR3 reads CASSLARLAGASYEQYF. The CDR3 nucleotides are TGTGCCAGCAGCTTAGCCCGACTAGCGGGAGCCTCCTACGAGCAGTACTTC. The chain joins TRBV11-1 to TRBJ2-7, with 12 bases aligning to TRBD2. This CDR3 has 17 residues. With 0 bases clipped from V and 0 bases from J, the junction kept 3 bases outside the gene matches. Looked up from germline, CDR1 is SGHAT and CDR2 is FQDESV (reference sequence).

This clonotype occurred once. The chain recombines TRBV20-1 with TRBJ2-2, with TRBD2 as a possible D gene (5 bases). Trimming pared 1 base from V and 4 bases from J, leaving 10 bases between. The germline gives CDR1 DFQATT, CDR2 SNEGSKA (reference sequence). The CDR3 sequence is 14 residues long. The CDR3 DNA is TGCAGTGCTAGAGTACTAGTCGGCACCGGGGAGCTGTTTTTT. Its translation is CSARVLVGTGELFF.

V is TRBV27 and J is TRBJ2-7; 10 bases are shared with TRBD2. CDR3 size: 17 residues. Trimming took 3 bases from V and 6 from J; bases not matched to a gene: 14. In germline, CDR1 is MNHEY, CDR2 SMNVEV (reference sequence). CDR3 protein: CASSFLSSGRSGGEQYF. The CDR3 DNA is TGTGCCAGCAGTTTTTTGTCTAGCGGGAGAAGTGGAGGCGAGCAGTACTTC.

The rearrangement links TRBV4-1 to TRBJ2-3, with 11 bases fitting TRBD2. CDR1 is MGHRA, CDR2 YSYEKL, per germline. The CDR3 contains 17 residues. V gave up 5 bases and J gave up 14 bases; unmatched junction bases: 21. CDR3 protein: CASSWSATSGEHRYAYF. As DNA, the CDR3 is TGCGCCAGCAGCTGGAGTGCGACTAGCGGGGAGCACAGATACGCGTATTTT.

Only a few counts were recorded for this clonotype. V gene TRBV7-2 combines with J gene TRBJ2-1, with 10 bases identical to TRBD2. CDR1 and CDR2 (germline): SGHTA, FQGNSA. J lost 8 bases, V lost 6 bases, and 13 bases had no gene match. The CDR3 sequence is 16 residues long. CDR3 nucleotides: TGTGCCAGCAGGCTGGACGTAGCGGGAGGAACTGATGAGCAGTTCTTC. Residues: CASRLDVAGGTDEQFF.

This chain uses TRBV29-1 with TRBJ1-2; D possibly corresponds to TRBD1 (6 bases). Germline CDR1 SQVTM, CDR2 ANQGSEA. CDR3 length: 13 amino acids. Trimming removed 7 bases from V and 2 bases from J, with 14 bases in between. This chain's CDR3 is CSGLQGGNYGYTF. CDR3 sequence (DNA): TGCAGCGGATTACAGGGTGGCAACTATGGCTACACCTTC.

The chain joins TRBV6-5 to TRBJ1-2; no clear D. V shed 5 bases and J shed 7 bases, with 20 bases lying between them. The CDR3 loop spans 15 amino acids. Per the germline V gene, CDR1 is MNHEY and CDR2 is SVGAGI. CDR3 nucleotides: TGTGCCAGCAGTGTCAACAGCTTTCCCCGGGGTGGCTACACCTTC. Its translation: CASSVNSFPRGGYTF.

J is TRBJ1-1 and V is TRBV5-1; unclear D gene. Germline CDR1 reads SGHRS; CDR2 reads YFSETQ. The CDR3 is 13 residues long. The V end lost 0 bases, the J end lost 4 bases, and 7 bases lay between the germline ends. This chain's CDR3 is CASSLAEVTEAFF. The CDR3 nucleotides read TGCGCCAGCAGCTTGGCCGAGGTCACTGAAGCTTTCTTT.

This clonotype turned up a few times. CDR3 in DNA: TGCAGTGCTAGTGGGAAGCTAGCGGGGTTCTCCTACGAGCAGTACTTC. It codes for CSASGKLAGFSYEQYF. V usage is TRBV20-1 and J usage is TRBJ2-7; the match to TRBD2 covers 9 bases. This CDR3 has 16 residues. With 3 bases clipped from V and 0 bases from J, the junction kept 9 bases outside the gene matches. Germline CDR1 and CDR2: DFQATT and SNEGSKA (reference sequence).

The chain employs TRBV27 and TRBJ2-7; the D gene is possibly TRBD2 (5 bases). The CDR3 spans 14 residues. The V end lost 2 bases, the J end lost 6 bases, and 14 bases lay between the germline ends. Germline values: CDR1 MNHEY, CDR2 SMNVEV (reference sequence). CDR3 loop: CASSLRDTRGEQYF. The CDR3 nucleotides read TGTGCCAGCAGTTTACGCGACACCCGGGGCGAGCAGTACTTC.

DNA of the CDR3: TGCGCCAGCAGCAGGGATACGCGGGGTGTCGTTAGTCCGCGGGAGGAAAAACTGTTTTTT. Protein sequence: CASSRDTRGVVSPREEKLFF. This chain uses TRBV4-1 with TRBJ1-4; D is undetermined. Germline CDR1 and CDR2: MGHRA and YSYEKL. V lost 5 bases and J 8 bases, leaving 33 bases between the germline ends. This CDR3 is built from 20 residues.

The chain couples TRBV29-1 to TRBJ2-1; 8 bases align to TRBD2. The CDR3 is made up of 14 amino acids. Trimming removed 3 bases from V and 5 bases from J; junction bases left unmatched: 6. Germline loops: CDR1 SQVTM, CDR2 ANQGSEA. The CDR3 DNA reads as TGCAGCGTTGATCCCCCGGGAGGGGACAATGAGCAGTTCTTC. This codes for CSVDPPGGDNEQFF.

Only one count was recorded for this clonotype. V gene TRBV2 combines with J gene TRBJ2-7, with D possibly matching TRBD1 (6 bases). TRBJ2-5 explains the end of the DNA better; the J call may be wrong. This CDR3 has 11 residues. Germline loops: CDR1 SNHLY, CDR2 FYNNEI. CDR3 sequence reads: CASQGRGTQYF. CDR3 DNA sequence: TGTGCCAGCCAGGGGCGAGGGACCCAGTACTTC.

This sequence joins TRBV7-8 and TRBJ2-2; the match to TRBD2 covers 11 bases. J lost 2 bases, V lost 1 base, and 9 bases had no gene match. The CDR3 covers 19 residues. Germline CDR1 SGHVS, CDR2 FQNEAQ. The chain's CDR3 is CASSLGTSGRILNTGELFF. The CDR3 bases are TGTGCCAGCAGCTTAGGCACTAGCGGGAGAATACTAAACACCGGGGAGCTGTTTTTT.

The rearrangement joins TRBV7-2 to TRBJ1-6, with D unresolved. CDR3 length: 14 amino acids. The germline CDR1 and CDR2 sequences are SGHTA and FQGNSA. V dropped 6 bases and J dropped 14 bases, with 20 bases sitting between them. CDR3 in amino acids: CASSPGISPPTLHF. CDR3 bases: TGTGCCAGCAGTCCCGGAATTTCTCCTCCTACCCTCCACTTT. The whole variable domain, filled in from reference TRBV7-2 and TRBJ1-6, reads GAGVSQSPSNKVTEKGKDVELRCDPISGHTALYWYRQSLGQGLEFLIYFQGNSAPDKSGLPSDRFSAERTGGSVSTLTIQRTQQEDSAVYLCASSPGISPPTLHFGNGTRLTVT.

This clonotype was observed at least ten times. CDR3 amino acids: CSASWGAEQFF. Written as DNA, the CDR3 is TGCAGTGCCTCCTGGGGAGCTGAGCAGTTCTTC. V usage is TRBV20-1 and J usage is TRBJ2-1, with D perhaps TRBD2 (5 bases). The CDR3 totals 11 residues. V was clipped by 6 bases and J by 9 bases, with 12 bases between them. Germline assignment: CDR1 DFQATT and CDR2 SNEGSKA (reference sequence).

The V and J genes are TRBV6-2 or TRBV6-3 and TRBJ2-5; 10 nucleotides match TRBD2. CDR1 is MNHEY and CDR2 is SVGEGT in the germline V gene. There are 15 residues in the CDR3. V lost 3 bases to trimming and J lost 4 bases; unmatched junction nucleotides: 5. The CDR3 DNA reads as TGTGCCAGCAGTTATCCGCGGACTAGCGGAGAGACCCAGTACTTC. This translates into CASSYPRTSGETQYF.

Only a few counts were recorded for this clonotype. CDR3 sequence reads: CASSPRTSGNYEQYF. The CDR3 nucleotides read TGCGCCAGCAGCCCCCGGACTAGCGGTAACTACGAGCAGTACTTC. The chain uses TRBV5-1 and TRBJ2-7; 10 positions agree with TRBD2. V was pared by 4 bases and J by 3 bases, with 7 bases of the junction left unmatched. The CDR3 covers 15 residues. CDR1 is SGHRS and CDR2 is YFSETQ in the germline V gene.

The rearrangement links TRBV5-6 to TRBJ1-5, with D hard to call. The germline V gene has CDR1 SGHDT and CDR2 YYEEEE. Trimming left V 4 bases short and J 7 bases short, with 12 bases between. The CDR3 is 13 residues long. In DNA, the CDR3 is TGTGCCAGCAGCATATTCGGCGGGCAGCCCCAGCATTTT. It is translated as CASSIFGGQPQHF.